The present T cell receptor beta chain was sequenced within a study of blood T cell repertoires in COVID-19. Study-level background: Material from acute and convalescent COVID-19 was sourced from the United States, Italy and Spain. PBMCs, B-cell-depleted T cells, or T cells were the source of the cDNA or gDNA that made up the material.

V lost 2 bases, J lost 2 bases, and 10 bases lay in between. The germline CDR1 and CDR2 sequences are MNHEY and SVGEGT. The CDR3 sequence is 14 residues long. This clone has only a few counts. Produced via immunoSEQ multiplex PCR; TCRdb's table is partial and in-frame only. The sample includes 210,000 or so clones, around 85% of them seen just once. Source material: peripheral blood. The sequence came from a human donor in a cohort sampled during active COVID-19. The chain combines TRBV6-2 or TRBV6-3 with TRBJ2-7; D is possibly TRBD1 (6 bases). DNA for the CDR3: TGTGCCAGCAGTTACAACAGGGCAACCTACGAGCAGTACTTC. As protein: CASSYNRATYEQYF.